This is a list of T cell receptor beta chains from one sample in a study of T-cell memory formation after mild COVID-19. MiXCR was run by TCRdb on the 5' RACE reads, yielding one entry per CDR3 protein. The sample lists about 600,000 distinct CDR3 sequences; about 20% were seen once. The sequenced material came from PBMCs or a T cell subset sorted from them (not recorded which). These receptors originate from an adult woman who had mild COVID-19 (a few samples of this study predate the infection). Cell type and time point are not known. Each CDR3 is given with its conserved first and last residue. A D gene is named only where the DNA matches it firmly. Not every row has a clone size; where given, it reads once, few, many or a size class.

abundance | j_gene | v_gene | d_gene | CDR3nt | CDR3aa
few | TRBJ2-1 | TRBV2 | TRBD2 | TGTGCCAGCAAGGGGACTAGCGGGAGCCCCTACAATGAGCAGTTCTTC | CASKGTSGSPYNEQFF
. | TRBJ2-3 | TRBV11-2 | TRBD2 | TGTGCCAGCAGCTTTAGTCTGGGACTAGCGGGGGCCACAAGCTGGGGTACGCAGTATTTT | CASSFSLGLAGATSWGTQYF
few | TRBJ2-3 | TRBV7-3 | TRBD1 | TGTGCCAGCAGCTTAACTTATGGGACAGGGCCCACAGATACGCAGTATTTT | CASSLTYGTGPTDTQYF
. | TRBJ1-5 | TRBV7-8 | . | TGTGCCAGCAGCTTAAGTATGAGGGGCAATCAGCCCCAGCATTTT | CASSLSMRGNQPQHF
. | TRBJ2-1 | TRBV7-2 | TRBD2 | TGTGCCAGCAGTTTCGGACTAGCTACAGGTGAGCAGTTCTTC | CASSFGLATGEQFF
. | TRBJ2-7 | TRBV24-1 | . | TGTGCCACCAGTGATCCAGGCCGCTCCGAGCAGTACTTC | CATSDPGRSEQYF
. | TRBJ2-3 | TRBV7-8 | TRBD2 | TGTGCCAGCAGCTTATGGAGAGGCGGGAGCAGGGATACGCAGTATTTT | CASSLWRGGSRDTQYF
. | TRBJ2-5 | TRBV6-2/TRBV6-3 | . | TGTGCCAGCAGTTACGCCAGCATCCAAGAGACCCAGTACTTC | CASSYASIQETQYF
. | TRBJ2-6 | TRBV2 | . | TGTGCCAGAAGCCCCTCGACAGGAGGGGCCAACGTCCTGACTTTC | CARSPSTGGANVLTF
. | TRBJ2-5 | TRBV10-3 | TRBD2 | TGTGCCACTAGGGATACTAGCGGGCCCCCCCGGAAGGGCCAGTACTTC | CATRDTSGPPRKGQYF
few | TRBJ2-1 | TRBV12-3/TRBV12-4 | TRBD2 | TGTGCCAGCATCTTGAGCGGGAGCTCCTACAATGAGCAGTTCTTC | CASILSGSSYNEQFF
few | TRBJ1-1 | TRBV20-1 | TRBD1 | TGCAGTGCTCCGGGACAGGGCACTCCGGACACTGAAGCTTTCTTT | CSAPGQGTPDTEAFF
. | TRBJ2-5 | TRBV24-1 | . | TGTGCCACCAGTGATTCTAGGCCTATCCAGTACTTC | CATSDSRPIQYF
few | TRBJ1-2 | TRBV6-2/TRBV6-3 | . | TGTGCCAGCACTGAAACCCGAAGGGGCCGGGGCTATGGCTACACCTTC | CASTETRRGRGYGYTF
few | TRBJ1-1 | TRBV7-2 | TRBD1 | TGTGCCAGCAGCGCCCGGGACAGGGTGAACACTGAAGCTTTCTTT | CASSARDRVNTEAFF
few | TRBJ2-7 | TRBV11-3 | TRBD1 | TGTGCCAGCAGCTTTGATTTCGGACAGGGTTACGAGCAGTACTTC | CASSFDFGQGYEQYF
once | TRBJ2-5 | TRBV6-5 | . | TGTGCCAGCAGTTTCGGACTGGGGTATACCCAGTACTTC | CASSFGLGYTQYF
few | TRBJ2-3 | TRBV12-3/TRBV12-4 | TRBD2 | TGTGCCAGCAGTTTAGTACTAGCGGGAGCTACGCAGTATTTT | CASSLVLAGATQYF
. | TRBJ1-5 | TRBV4-1 | . | TGCGCCAGCAGCCAAGGCTGGGCAAGAGTAAGCAATCAGCCCCAGCATTTT | CASSQGWARVSNQPQHF
many | TRBJ1-1 | TRBV3-1 | . | TGTGCCAGCATTGGGGGCACTGAAGCTTTCTTT | CASIGGTEAFF
few | TRBJ1-5 | TRBV30 | . | TGTGCCTGGACCCGTTCGTTGGGCAATCAGCCCCAGCATTTT | CAWTRSLGNQPQHF
few | TRBJ2-5 | TRBV7-3 | . | TGTGCCAGCAGCTTATGGGTCGATGAGACCCAGTACTTC | CASSLWVDETQYF
few | TRBJ2-3 | TRBV12-3/TRBV12-4 | . | TGTGCCAGCAGTTTCGTGGGAGATACGCAGTATTTT | CASSFVGDTQYF
. | TRBJ1-5 | TRBV6-1 | TRBD1 | TGTGCCAGCAGGGCCACAGGGGCGATGACTCAGCCCCAGCATTTT | CASRATGAMTQPQHF
. | TRBJ2-5 | TRBV24-1 | . | TGTGCCACCAGTGCCCCCGGGACTCAAGAGACCCAGTACTTC | CATSAPGTQETQYF
few | TRBJ1-4 | TRBV4-2 | . | TGTGCCAGCAGCCCCGGGACGGCGGGATATAATGAAAAACTGTTTTTT | CASSPGTAGYNEKLFF
. | TRBJ1-2 | TRBV15 | . | TGTGCCACCAGCAGAGATCGTAAGGAGTCTGGCTACACCTTC | CATSRDRKESGYTF
few | TRBJ2-1 | TRBV6-6 | . | TGTGCCAGCATCGGGAGAGGTTACGGCCATGAGCAGTTCTTC | CASIGRGYGHEQFF
. | TRBJ2-3 | TRBV11-2 | TRBD2 | TGTGCCAGCAGCTCCCGAGTGCTAGCGGTAACCGCTAGCACAGATACGCAGTATTTT | CASSSRVLAVTASTDTQYF
. | TRBJ2-1 | TRBV5-4 | . | TGTGCCAGCAGCTTGCGTTCGGAGAGTAATGAGCAGTTCTTC | CASSLRSESNEQFF
few | TRBJ2-3 | TRBV7-2 | TRBD1 | TGTGCCAGCAGCTCCCCCAGGGACAGGGGCGACCCAACGCCGGATACGCAGTATTTT | CASSSPRDRGDPTPDTQYF
. | TRBJ2-2 | TRBV2 | . | TGTGCCAGCACAGAGGGCCCGACAAGGAACACCGGGGAGCTGTTTTTT | CASTEGPTRNTGELFF
. | TRBJ2-3 | TRBV7-6 | . | TGTGCCAGCGTCGGACTAGAGGGGGTGGATACGCAGTATTTT | CASVGLEGVDTQYF
few | TRBJ2-7 | TRBV7-9 | . | TGTGCCAGCAGCTTAAGAATTACAGGGCCCAGCTCCTACGAGCAGTACTTC | CASSLRITGPSSYEQYF
. | TRBJ1-1 | TRBV4-1 | TRBD1 | TGCGCCAGCAGCCAGGGGACAGGGGTGAACACTGAAGCTTTCTTT | CASSQGTGVNTEAFF
few | TRBJ1-2 | TRBV7-9 | TRBD1 | TGTGCCAGCAGCTTAGCGATTGCAGGGGGGAGTAACTATGGCTACACCTTC | CASSLAIAGGSNYGYTF
many | TRBJ2-2 | TRBV20-1 | . | TGCAGTGCTAGAGATAGGGAACAGGGAGAGACCGGGGAGCTGTTTTTT | CSARDREQGETGELFF
. | TRBJ1-4 | TRBV24-1 | . | TGTGCCACCAGTGATGGAGGGGTATTTGGCGAAAAACTGTTTTTT | CATSDGGVFGEKLFF